These 2 T cell receptor beta chains share one sample of origin, sequenced in a study of blood T cell repertoires in COVID-19. The protocol was immunoSEQ multiplex PCR, while the TCRdb copy is restricted to in-frame clones and leaves out a portion. The table includes over 250,000 clones, 70% to 90% detected once. Material: peripheral blood. These receptors came from a middle-aged woman who had recovered from COVID-19.

The chain uses TRBV9 and TRBJ2-1; 10 bases are a match to TRBD1. The CDR3 is made up of 14 amino acids. CDR1 is SGDLS and CDR2 is YYNGEE in the germline V gene. The V and J ends lost 3 bases and 9 bases, in that order; junction bases with no gene match: 6. CDR3 sequence (DNA): TGTGCCAGCAGCGGGGGACAGGGGCTCACTGAGCAGTTCTTC. It specifies CASSGGQGLTEQFF.

The J gene is TRBJ2-1, the V gene TRBV6-1, with unresolved D. The ends were cut back, 1 base at V and 9 bases at J, with 13 bases in the middle. Germline V lookup: CDR1 MNHNS, CDR2 SASEGT. The CDR3 sequence is 14 residues long. The CDR3: CASSEDRTAAEQFF. The CDR3 DNA sequence: TGTGCCAGCAGTGAAGACCGCACAGCAGCTGAGCAGTTCTTC.